These T cell receptor beta chains were read from a single sample in a study of T cells after yellow fever vaccination. TCRdb passed the 5' RACE reads through MiXCR, listing each CDR3 protein once. The sample includes some 320,000 distinct CDR3 sequences, roughly 4.3% of them seen just once. The source was PBMCs, collected 5 days after the yellow fever booster vaccination. Every receptor here comes from a man aged 18 to 35 who received the YFV17D yellow fever vaccine. Both conserved end residues are part of each CDR3. The order of the fields is V gene, D gene, J gene, clone size, CDR3 DNA, CDR3 protein. A D gene is named only where the DNA matches it firmly. Clone size appears in some rows only: once, few, many, or a class for an expanded clone.

v_call: TRBV11-2
d_call: .
j_call: TRBJ2-1
clone_size: few
cdr3_nt: TGTGCCAGCAGCTTTCTAACGGGGGAATACAATGAGCAGTTCTTC
cdr3_aa: CASSFLTGEYNEQFF

v_call: TRBV6-2/TRBV6-3
d_call: TRBD2
j_call: TRBJ2-1
clone_size: many
cdr3_nt: TGTGCCAGCAGGTGGACTAGCGAGGGTTACAATGAGCAGTTCTTC
cdr3_aa: CASRWTSEGYNEQFF

v_call: TRBV7-9
d_call: TRBD1
j_call: TRBJ1-4
clone_size: .
cdr3_nt: TGTGCCAGCAGCACCGGGACAGGGGATGAAAAACTGTTTTTT
cdr3_aa: CASSTGTGDEKLFF

v_call: TRBV30
d_call: .
j_call: TRBJ1-5
clone_size: few
cdr3_nt: TGTGCCTGGAGTGTACCGGGGACGGGGCAGCCCCAGCATTTT
cdr3_aa: CAWSVPGTGQPQHF

v_call: TRBV12-3/TRBV12-4
d_call: TRBD2
j_call: TRBJ2-1
clone_size: many
cdr3_nt: TGTGCCAGCAGTTTGCAAGCGGGGGGGCCCCATGAGCAGTTCTTC
cdr3_aa: CASSLQAGGPHEQFF

v_call: TRBV12-3/TRBV12-4
d_call: .
j_call: TRBJ2-5
clone_size: .
cdr3_nt: TGTGCCAGCAGTTCCTACAAAGGACTATGGGAGACCCAGTACTTC
cdr3_aa: CASSSYKGLWETQYF

v_call: TRBV3-1
d_call: .
j_call: TRBJ1-1
clone_size: .
cdr3_nt: TGTGCCAGCTTCGGGACTGAAGCTTTCTTT
cdr3_aa: CASFGTEAFF

v_call: TRBV5-1
d_call: TRBD1
j_call: TRBJ2-3
clone_size: .
cdr3_nt: TGCGCCAGCAGCAACGGACAGGGGGTCGCAGATACGCAGTATTTT
cdr3_aa: CASSNGQGVADTQYF

v_call: TRBV12-3/TRBV12-4
d_call: .
j_call: TRBJ1-1
clone_size: few
cdr3_nt: TGTGCCAGCAGTTTAGGGCAGCTTAGCACTGAAGCTTTCTTT
cdr3_aa: CASSLGQLSTEAFF

v_call: TRBV7-3
d_call: TRBD1
j_call: TRBJ2-5
clone_size: few
cdr3_nt: TGTGCCAGCAGCTTAAGATGGGGACAGCAAGAGACCCAGTACTTC
cdr3_aa: CASSLRWGQQETQYF

v_call: TRBV24-1
d_call: .
j_call: TRBJ2-7
clone_size: many
cdr3_nt: TGTGCCACCAGTGATTCCACAGGGAGGTCCTACGAGCAGTACTTC
cdr3_aa: CATSDSTGRSYEQYF

v_call: TRBV3-1
d_call: .
j_call: TRBJ2-1
clone_size: few
cdr3_nt: TGTGCCAGCACTACGGGGGCCTACAATGAGCAGTTCTTC
cdr3_aa: CASTTGAYNEQFF

v_call: TRBV6-2/TRBV6-3
d_call: TRBD1
j_call: TRBJ1-5
clone_size: .
cdr3_nt: TGTGCCAGCAGTGGGGGACAGGGCCAATCCCATCAGCCCCAGCATTTT
cdr3_aa: CASSGGQGQSHQPQHF

v_call: TRBV10-2
d_call: .
j_call: TRBJ2-7
clone_size: many
cdr3_nt: TGCGCCACCGCCAAGCGGGCAGGGGTATACCACGAGCAGTACTTC
cdr3_aa: CATAKRAGVYHEQYF

v_call: TRBV10-2
d_call: TRBD1
j_call: TRBJ2-3
clone_size: .
cdr3_nt: TGCGCCAGCAGTGAGCTTGGGACAGACACAGATACGCAGTATTTT
cdr3_aa: CASSELGTDTDTQYF

v_call: TRBV6-5
d_call: TRBD2
j_call: TRBJ2-7
clone_size: .
cdr3_nt: TGTGCCAGCAGTTACTCGGTGGCTAGCGGGGGATCCTACGAGCAGTACTTC
cdr3_aa: CASSYSVASGGSYEQYF

v_call: TRBV7-6
d_call: TRBD2
j_call: TRBJ2-7
clone_size: many
cdr3_nt: TGTGCCAGCAGCACCGGGACTAGCGGACACTACGAGCAGTACTTC
cdr3_aa: CASSTGTSGHYEQYF

v_call: TRBV7-2
d_call: TRBD1
j_call: TRBJ1-1
clone_size: many
cdr3_nt: TGTGCCAGCAGCCTCGCACAGGGGGCTTTCGCTGAAGCTTTCTTT
cdr3_aa: CASSLAQGAFAEAFF

v_call: TRBV29-1
d_call: TRBD1
j_call: TRBJ2-3
clone_size: many
cdr3_nt: TGCAGCGTTCCGCGGACAGGGGGTTACACAGATACGCAGTATTTT
cdr3_aa: CSVPRTGGYTDTQYF

v_call: TRBV6-2/TRBV6-3
d_call: TRBD2
j_call: TRBJ2-1
clone_size: .
cdr3_nt: TGTGCCAGCAGTAGGATAGCAGTCGGGGGGAGGCTCAGTGAGCAGTTCTTC
cdr3_aa: CASSRIAVGGRLSEQFF

v_call: TRBV6-2/TRBV6-3
d_call: .
j_call: TRBJ2-1
clone_size: many
cdr3_nt: TGTGCCATCGATACTGGGCACAATGAGCAGTTCTTC
cdr3_aa: CAIDTGHNEQFF

v_call: TRBV4-1
d_call: .
j_call: TRBJ1-3
clone_size: .
cdr3_nt: TGCGCCAGCGCACAACCTCTAGACTCTGGAAACACCATATATTTT
cdr3_aa: CASAQPLDSGNTIYF

v_call: TRBV5-5
d_call: TRBD2
j_call: TRBJ2-1
clone_size: .
cdr3_nt: TGTGCCAGCAGCTCCCCCGGGACTAGGCTGTTCTTC
cdr3_aa: CASSSPGTRLFF

v_call: TRBV2
d_call: TRBD1
j_call: TRBJ2-6
clone_size: few
cdr3_nt: TGTGCCAGCAGCGATGACAGGGGACCAAGCTCTGGGGCCAACGTCCTGACTTTC
cdr3_aa: CASSDDRGPSSGANVLTF

v_call: TRBV5-1
d_call: TRBD1
j_call: TRBJ2-5
clone_size: .
cdr3_nt: TGCGCCAGCAGTGGCTCCGGGACAGGTGGAGAGACCCAGTACTTC
cdr3_aa: CASSGSGTGGETQYF

v_call: TRBV30
d_call: TRBD1
j_call: TRBJ2-2
clone_size: .
cdr3_nt: TGTGCCTGGAGGCAGGGGGCGAACACCGGGGAGCTGTTTTTT
cdr3_aa: CAWRQGANTGELFF

v_call: TRBV3-1
d_call: .
j_call: TRBJ1-5
clone_size: many
cdr3_nt: TGTGCCAGCAGCCAGTCCCTCAATCAGCCCCAGCATTTT
cdr3_aa: CASSQSLNQPQHF

v_call: TRBV20-1
d_call: TRBD1
j_call: TRBJ1-5
clone_size: many
cdr3_nt: TGCAGTGCTAGAGGATCCAGGGGGGGTAGCAATCAGCCCCAGCATTTT
cdr3_aa: CSARGSRGGSNQPQHF